Shown below are 30 T cell receptor beta chains from a single sample sequenced in a study of spatial heterogeneity in lung cancer. Time point here: blood at routine non-recurrence follow-up after resection. Whole RNA obtained from tumor, nontumor lung or frozen PBMC underwent sequencing without sorting. TCRdb processed the 5' RACE reads anew with MiXCR; each CDR3 protein has one entry. The sample carries around 30,000 distinct CDR3 sequences, about 5.6% recorded once. This specimen was PBMCs, taken at follow-up. These receptors were taken from a male donor with early-stage non-small cell lung cancer.

This clonotype was counted at least ten times. This chain connects TRBV24-1 to TRBJ2-1, with 7 bases identical to TRBD2. The germline CDR1 and CDR2 sequences are KGHDR and SFDVKD. The V gene end was trimmed by 2 bases and the J gene end by 6 bases; junction bases not matched to a gene: 12. This CDR3 region has 17 residues. As DNA, the CDR3 is TGTGCCACCAGTGATTCCCCGGGACTAAGGACTCCCAATGAGCAGTTCTTC. Protein sequence: CATSDSPGLRTPNEQFF.

This clonotype was found many times. V usage is TRBV3-1 and J usage is TRBJ1-2, with 7 bases matching TRBD1. CDR1 is LGHDT, CDR2 YNNKEL, per germline (reference sequence). CDR3 length: 18 amino acids. Trimming at V came to 2 bases and at J to 6 bases, leaving 18 bases not matched to a gene. The CDR3 sequence is CASSQPGAGTASFNGYTF. CDR3 sequence (DNA): TGTGCCAGCAGCCAACCGGGGGCCGGGACAGCGTCATTTAATGGCTACACCTTC.

This clonotype was seen a handful of times. This chain uses TRBV5-5 with TRBJ2-3, with D unclear. This CDR3 region has 15 residues. Per germline, CDR1 SGHKS and CDR2 YYEKEE (reference sequence). With 0 bases removed from V and 3 bases from J, the gap between germline ends came to 11 bases. The CDR3 spells CASSLEGWSTDTQYF. DNA for the CDR3: TGTGCCAGCAGCTTGGAAGGTTGGAGTACAGATACGCAGTATTTT.

This clonotype was seen many times. The chain combines TRBV5-6 with TRBJ2-4; possible D gene TRBD2, 6 bases. The CDR3 has 16 amino acids. CDR1 is SGHDT, CDR2 YYEEEE, per germline. V was clipped by 5 bases and J by 0 bases, with 15 bases between them. The DNA of the CDR3 is TGTGCCAGCAGGGAGGGGAGCGCACTAGCCAAAAACATTCAGTACTTC. Its protein product is CASREGSALAKNIQYF.

This clonotype showed up many times. The junction does not match germline at one end; this may be a read error. The chain uses TRBV7-7 and TRBJ2-3, with TRBD2 identical over 12 bases. The CDR3 covers 16 residues. Germline V gene sequence: CDR1 SSHAT, CDR2 FNYEAQ (reference sequence). The CDR3 loop is CASSSSGLAGTDTQYF. CDR3 bases: TGTGCTAGCAGCTCTTCAGGACTAGCGGGGACAGATACGCAGTATTTT.

This clonotype has more than one count but fewer than ten. V gene TRBV6-6 combines with J gene TRBJ1-2; D perhaps matches TRBD1 (5 bases). The V and J ends lost 4 bases and 0 bases respectively, with 9 bases between them. CDR1 is MNHNY, CDR2 SVGAGI, per germline (reference sequence). The CDR3 extends over 14 amino acids. The CDR3 loop is CASSSGLSNYGYTF. The CDR3 DNA is TGTGCCAGCAGTTCGGGGCTTTCTAACTATGGCTACACCTTC.

At least ten counts were recorded for this clonotype. DNA of the CDR3: TGTGCCAGCAGCTTGAGGACGGCGGATAACTATGGCTACACCTTC. It codes for CASSLRTADNYGYTF. The chain has TRBV5-6 and TRBJ1-2, with unresolved D. Germline V gene lookup returns CDR1 SGHDT and CDR2 YYEEEE. The CDR3 is made up of 15 amino acids. Deletions cut 1 base from V and 1 base from J, with 11 bases between. Drawing the rest from reference TRBV5-6 and TRBJ1-2, the complete variable domain is DAGVTQSPTHLIKTRGQQVTLRCSPKSGHDTVSWYQQALGQGPQFIFQYYEEEERQRGNFPDRFSGHQFPNYSSELNVNALLLGDSALYLCASSLRTADNYGYTFGSGTRLTVV.

The chain couples TRBV7-9 to TRBJ1-4; a possible D gene is TRBD1 (5 bases). CDR1 is SEHNR, CDR2 FQNEAQ, per germline (reference sequence). The V end lost 5 bases, the J end lost 8 bases, and 12 bases lay between the germline ends. CDR3 length equals 13 residues. CDR3 coding DNA: TGTGCCAGCAGCCCCCGGACATTGGAAAAACTGTTTTTT. Translation: CASSPRTLEKLFF.

This clonotype was seen many times. The J gene is TRBJ2-4, the V gene TRBV4-1; maybe TRBD1 (6 bases). The CDR3 extends over 14 amino acids. V lost 4 bases to trimming and J lost 3 bases, with 10 bases between them. The V gene's germline CDR1 is MGHRA and CDR2 YSYEKL. CDR3 nucleotides: TGCGCCAGCAGCCCGGGACATGGCAAAAACATTCAGTACTTC. This sequence encodes CASSPGHGKNIQYF.

This clonotype was observed at least ten times. The V and J genes are TRBV5-1 and TRBJ2-5, with D unclear. Germline V gives CDR1 SGHRS, CDR2 YFSETQ. Trimming shortened V by 4 bases and J by 2 bases, and 3 bases separated the two germline ends. The CDR3 spans 11 residues. The CDR3 sequence: CASSKQETQYF. The CDR3 nucleotides are TGCGCCAGCAGCAAACAAGAGACCCAGTACTTC.

This clonotype was seen more than once but under ten times. The rearrangement uses TRBV2 and TRBJ2-7; a possible D gene is TRBD1 (6 bases). CDR1 SNHLY and CDR2 FYNNEI come from the germline V gene. Trimming left V 1 base short and J 4 bases short, with 11 bases between. This CDR3 contains 14 residues. The CDR3 DNA sequence: TGTGCCAGCAGTGAAGTAAGGACAGCTTACGAGCAGTACTTC. Encoded protein: CASSEVRTAYEQYF.

This clonotype occurred a few times. The chain uses TRBV6-6 and TRBJ2-1, with 12 bases matching TRBD2. With 6 bases clipped from V and 8 bases from J, the junction kept 8 bases outside the gene matches. CDR1 is MNHNY and CDR2 is SVGAGI in the germline V gene (reference sequence). The CDR3 covers 15 residues. The CDR3 DNA reads as TGTGCCAGCAGCTTCTCTAGCGGGGGGGGACATGAGCAGTTCTTC. Residues: CASSFSSGGGHEQFF.

This clonotype was seen more than once but under ten times. The V and J genes are TRBV7-2 and TRBJ2-7; 12 bases match TRBD2. This CDR3 is built from 15 residues. Germline V gene data show CDR1 as SGHTA and CDR2 as FQGNSA. The CDR3 region has the DNA TGTGCCAGCAGATTAGGACTAGCGGGGAGGCGTGAGCAGTACGTC. Translation gives CASRLGLAGRREQYV.

The table lists this clonotype with a few counts. The rearrangement joins TRBV2 to TRBJ1-1; D is unclear. Trimming shortened V by 7 bases and J by 4 bases, and 13 bases separated the two germline ends. CDR1 is SNHLY, CDR2 FYNNEI, per germline. The CDR3 covers 13 residues. In nucleotides, the CDR3 is TGTGCCAGCATAAGGGCTTGGGGCACTGAAGCTTTCTTT. Translated, it gives CASIRAWGTEAFF.

This clonotype was counted only a few times. CDR3 amino acids: CASSPWSPGTDTQYF. CDR3 in DNA: TGTGCCAGCAGTCCATGGAGCCCCGGCACAGATACGCAGTATTTT. The chain employs TRBV12-3 or TRBV12-4 and TRBJ2-3; D gene ambiguous. This CDR3 is built from 15 residues. Between the trimmed V and J ends, which lost 5 bases and 1 base, there was a span of 13 bases.

The sample holds many counts of this clonotype. The chain is built from TRBV4-2 and TRBJ2-3; 13 nucleotides match TRBD2. CDR1 is LGHNA and CDR2 is YNFKEQ in the germline V gene. The CDR3 is made up of 15 amino acids. The V segment lost 3 bases and the J segment 4 bases; nucleotides outside the gene matches: 1. The CDR3 spells CASSQTSGGSDTQYF. The CDR3 DNA follows: TGTGCCAGCAGCCAGACTAGCGGGGGGTCAGATACGCAGTATTTT.

This clonotype was seen ten or more times. The chain is built from TRBV3-1 and TRBJ1-1; no firm D call. In germline, CDR1 is LGHDT, CDR2 YNNKEL (reference sequence). V dropped 3 bases and J dropped 6 bases, with 5 bases sitting between them. The CDR3 totals 11 residues. CDR3 in amino acids: CASSQKAEAFF. CDR3 DNA: TGTGCCAGCAGCCAGAAGGCTGAAGCTTTCTTT.

This clonotype was seen many times. V usage is TRBV3-1 and J usage is TRBJ2-5; D not resolved. From germline, CDR1 is LGHDT and CDR2 YNNKEL (reference sequence). The V end lost 1 base, the J end lost 2 bases, and 8 bases lay between the germline ends. The CDR3 extends over 14 amino acids. The CDR3 is CASSQGAGQETQYF. Written as DNA, the CDR3 is TGTGCCAGCAGCCAAGGGGCAGGACAAGAGACCCAGTACTTC.

This clonotype was seen at least ten times. The gene calls are TRBV20-1 and TRBJ2-1; D perhaps matches TRBD2 (5 bases). The length of the CDR3 is 15 residues. Germline-derived CDR1 and CDR2 are DFQATT and SNEGSKA (reference sequence). V lost 3 bases to trimming and J lost 0 bases, with 12 bases between them. The CDR3 spells CSARIRGSSYNEQFF. The CDR3 DNA sequence: TGCAGTGCTAGGATCCGGGGAAGCTCCTACAATGAGCAGTTCTTC.

V and J are TRBV7-2 and TRBJ2-1; D is tentatively TRBD1 or TRBD2 (5 bases each). Germline-derived CDR1 and CDR2 are SGHTA and FQGNSA. CDR3 length equals 13 residues. V was pared by 1 base and J by 9 bases, with 10 bases between. DNA of the CDR3: TGTGCCAGCAGCTTAGTAGGGGACCCTGAGCAGTTCTTC. Translating it yields CASSLVGDPEQFF.

The chain employs TRBV6-6 and TRBJ1-1; D unresolved. The V end lost 2 bases, the J end lost 0 bases, and 13 bases lay between the germline ends. Germline lookup yields CDR1 MNHNY and CDR2 SVGAGI (reference sequence). The CDR3 covers 16 residues. The CDR3 spells CASSYLWDPMNTEAFF. The CDR3 region has the DNA TGTGCCAGCAGTTACCTGTGGGATCCTATGAACACTGAAGCTTTCTTT.

This clonotype came up a few times. The chain joins TRBV12-3 or TRBV12-4 to TRBJ2-1; D ambiguous. The CDR3 loop spans 13 amino acids. The V end was cut by 5 bases, the J end by 2 bases, with 7 bases between. This CDR3 is CASSTVAYNEQFF. The CDR3, as DNA: TGTGCCAGCAGTACCGTAGCCTACAATGAGCAGTTCTTC.

The chain is built from TRBV12-3 or TRBV12-4 and TRBJ1-3; D remains ambiguous. The V end was cut by 4 bases, the J end by 0 bases, with 16 bases between. The CDR3 covers 17 residues. The CDR3 sequence: CASSWGAGPSSGNTIYF. The CDR3 DNA reads TGTGCCAGCAGTTGGGGAGCAGGACCGAGCTCTGGAAACACCATATATTTT.

This clonotype was seen ten or more times. The chain joins TRBV4-1 to TRBJ1-5; D is unclear. Germline loops: CDR1 MGHRA, CDR2 YSYEKL. This CDR3 contains 15 residues. V lost 3 bases, J lost 3 bases, and 12 bases lay in between. CDR3 in amino acids: CASSQAGYYNQPQHF. The CDR3 region has the DNA TGCGCCAGCAGCCAGGCCGGCTATTACAATCAGCCCCAGCATTTT.

This clonotype has a handful of counts. J is TRBJ2-1 and V is TRBV7-2, with 7 positions matching TRBD2. This CDR3 has 16 amino acids. CDR1 SGHTA and CDR2 FQGNSA come from the germline V gene. V gave up 5 bases and J gave up 0 bases; unmatched junction bases: 7. CDR3 sequence reads: CASSTIAGSSYNEQFF. The CDR3 bases are TGTGCCAGCAGCACCATAGCGGGTAGCTCCTACAATGAGCAGTTCTTC.

This clonotype was observed at least ten times. This chain connects TRBV20-1 to TRBJ2-1; the match to TRBD2 covers 8 bases. The V gene end was trimmed by 6 bases and the J gene end by 7 bases; junction bases not matched to a gene: 5. This CDR3 is built from 12 residues. Looked up from germline, CDR1 is DFQATT and CDR2 is SNEGSKA (reference sequence). CDR3 nucleotide sequence: TGCAGTGCCCACCCGGGAGGGAATGAGCAGTTCTTC. It is translated as CSAHPGGNEQFF.

In regard to this clonotype: Likely a read error: the CDR3 ends without its conserved phenylalanine or tryptophan. The chain is built from TRBV27 and TRBJ2-3; D gene uncertain. CDR3 length equals 13 residues. CDR1 and CDR2 (germline): MNHEY, SMNVEV (reference sequence). In nucleotides, the CDR3 is TGTGCCACCAGTGCTGAGCTGTCAGATACGCAGTATCTT. It translates to CATSAELSDTQYL.

V is TRBV14 and J is TRBJ2-7; perhaps D is TRBD1 or TRBD2 (5 bases each). The CDR3 has 16 residues. Per germline, CDR1 SGHDN and CDR2 FVKESK. V lost 1 base, J lost 1 base, and 14 bases lay in between. The CDR3 loop reads CASSQVEPGRSYEQYV. CDR3 nucleotides: TGTGCCAGCAGCCAAGTAGAGCCGGGACGTTCCTACGAGCAGTACGTC.

At least ten counts were recorded for this clonotype. The V call is TRBV12-3 or TRBV12-4, the J call TRBJ2-5, with D maybe TRBD2 (5 bases). Trimming pared 1 base from V and 8 bases from J, leaving 14 bases between. The CDR3 sequence is 14 residues long. The chain's CDR3 is CASSLVVEGGTQYF. The CDR3 coding sequence is TGTGCCAGCAGTTTAGTCGTCGAAGGAGGCACCCAGTACTTC.

The chain couples TRBV5-1 to TRBJ1-2; D is unresolved. V was pared by 5 bases and J by 6 bases, with 17 bases between. This CDR3 spans 14 amino acids. In germline, CDR1 is SGHRS, CDR2 YFSETQ. Here the CDR3 reads CASSSGEPGHGYTF. CDR3 nucleotides: TGCGCCAGCAGTAGCGGTGAGCCTGGTCATGGCTACACCTTC.